This entry features one T cell receptor (beta chain) sequence. Original processing methods: Amplification from reference gene primers served as the basis for estimated nucleated cell counts. This table comes from immunoSEQ multiplex PCR, and its TCRdb copy is limited to in-frame clones, with some not included. That table supplies the V and J calls and clone size; D and trimming were determined from the DNA. Here the sample spans over 70,000 clones, 86% being singletons. This entry comes from a study of blood T cell repertoires in COVID-19. About the study: Sites in the United States, Italy and Spain provided acute and convalescent COVID-19 samples. In each case, the material was cDNA or gDNA derived from T cells, B-cell-depleted T cells, or PBMCs.

Germline CDR1 KGHSH, CDR2 LQKENI. Trimming removed 8 bases from V and 3 bases from J, with 14 bases in between. The CDR3 contains 13 residues. The sequence was collected from a human donor in a cohort sampled during active COVID-19. Sequences were obtained from peripheral blood. The chain couples TRBV18 to TRBJ2-7, with a possible D match to TRBD1 (5 bases). CDR3 coding DNA: TGTGCCAGCCAGGTCGACAGCTACTACGAGCAGTACTTC. It encodes CASQVDSYYEQYF.